This T cell receptor beta chain was found in a study of cytomegalovirus exposure and HLA in healthy donors. Study-wide results and limits: Confirmation in vitro established that three CMV-associated chains were specific for CMV antigens.

Clones were read by immunoSEQ multiplex PCR, and TCRdb kept only the in-frame ones, dropping some. Of under 200,000 clones listed, about nine tenths are singletons. Only a few counts were recorded for this clone. The target antigen is unknown. The same CDR3 is also encoded by other DNA sequences in this sample. This CDR3 region has 15 residues. CDR1 and CDR2 (germline): MNHEY, SVGAGI. V shed 3 bases and J 1 base; nucleotides not matched to a gene: 0. What was sequenced was PBMCs. The chain recombines TRBV6-5 with TRBJ2-2; the match to TRBD2 covers 9 bases. The clonotype originates from a man younger than 30 in good health and CMV-seropositive. CDR3 in DNA: TGTGCCAGCAGTTATAGCGGGGGGAACACCGGGGAGCTGTTTTTT. Encoded protein: CASSYSGGNTGELFF.